The 21 T cell receptor beta chains reported below all come from one sample, sequenced in a study of blood T cells in healthy people across ages. The authors ran a second PCR of 7 to 11 cycles using a sample-barcoded 5' primer and a J-beta primer mix. From the 5' RACE reads, TCRdb called clonotypes with MiXCR, one entry per CDR3 protein. This table holds 650,000 to 1,000,000 distinct CDR3 sequences, about 34% found once. Sequencing was performed on blood. These receptors all come from a man between 18 and 35 years old in good health.

The V call is TRBV2, the J call TRBJ2-1; 9 bases fit TRBD2. Gene TRBJ2-7 matches the end of the DNA better, so the J call may be wrong. This CDR3 is 17 amino acids long. Per germline, CDR1 SNHLY and CDR2 FYNNEI. Here the CDR3 reads CASSVAGGPFSYNEQYF. CDR3 in DNA: TGTGCCAGCAGTGTGGCGGGGGGGCCGTTTTCCTACAATGAGCAGTACTTC.

This clonotype showed up just a few times. V is TRBV4-3 and J is TRBJ2-1; D may correspond to TRBD1 or TRBD2 (6 bases each). The CDR3 has 15 residues. Trimming took 0 bases from V and 6 from J, leaving 12 bases between them. Germline V gene sequence: CDR1 LGHNA, CDR2 YSLEER. CDR3 loop: CASSQDGGEVNEQFF. In nucleotides, the CDR3 is TGCGCCAGCAGCCAAGACGGGGGCGAGGTCAATGAGCAGTTCTTC.

This clonotype was observed at least ten times. V and J are TRBV5-1 and TRBJ2-1; 11 positions agree with TRBD1. There are 15 residues in the CDR3. The V segment lost 4 bases and the J segment 6 bases; nucleotides outside the gene matches: 6. Looked up from germline, CDR1 is SGHRS and CDR2 is YFSETQ. DNA of the CDR3: TGCGCCAGCAGCCGTGGACAGGGGGCGGGCAATGAGCAGTTCTTC. This encodes CASSRGQGAGNEQFF.

The chain combines TRBV20-1 with TRBJ2-1, with a weak D call TRBD1 (6 bases). The CDR3 is 15 residues long. Germline V gene data show CDR1 as DFQATT and CDR2 as SNEGSKA (reference sequence). The chain's CDR3 is CNAHSGANSYNEQFF. The CDR3 DNA reads TGCAATGCCCACTCAGGGGCCAACTCCTACAATGAGCAGTTCTTC.

J is TRBJ2-5 and V is TRBV5-1; tentative D call: TRBD2 (5 bases). The V gene's germline CDR1 is SGHRS and CDR2 YFSETQ. The V and J ends lost 3 bases and 11 bases respectively, with 14 bases between them. This CDR3 contains 12 residues. CDR3 nucleotides: TGCGCCAGCAGCTGGAGGTTCCATGAGCAGTACTTC. Protein sequence: CASSWRFHEQYF.

J is TRBJ2-7 and V is TRBV2; a weak D match, TRBD1 (5 bases). The CDR3 runs to 14 residues. The V and J ends lost 6 bases and 2 bases respectively, with 14 bases between them. Germline V gives CDR1 SNHLY, CDR2 FYNNEI. CDR3 sequence reads: CASRRQNPTYEQYF. In DNA form, the CDR3 reads TGTGCCAGCAGGAGACAGAACCCGACCTACGAGCAGTACTTC.

This clonotype was detected a few times. This chain joins TRBV7-6 and TRBJ2-5, with a possible D match to TRBD2 (6 bases). Trimming stripped 1 base from V and 4 bases from J, with 22 bases between. This CDR3 comprises 18 residues. Germline values: CDR1 SGHVS, CDR2 FNYEAQ. CDR3 residues: CASSLVRWAGLGGETQYF. In nucleotides, the CDR3 is TGTGCCAGCAGCTTAGTTCGTTGGGCGGGGTTGGGTGGAGAGACCCAGTACTTC.

This clonotype was recorded many times. This chain links TRBV10-3 with TRBJ2-3, with 11 positions matching TRBD1. This CDR3 is built from 16 residues. J gave up 3 bases and V 6 bases, and 8 bases lay outside the gene matches. Germline lookup yields CDR1 ENHRY and CDR2 SYGVKD. This chain's CDR3 is CAISSGTGGKTDTQYF. CDR3 nucleotide sequence: TGTGCCATCAGCAGCGGGACAGGGGGAAAAACAGATACGCAGTATTTT.

A word on this clonotype: Just one base apart from a much larger clone, this may be a read error. This chain links TRBV12-3 or TRBV12-4 with TRBJ2-3, with D possibly being TRBD1 (5 bases). The length of the CDR3 is 17 residues. The V and J ends lost 5 bases and 3 bases respectively, with 21 bases between them. The CDR3: CASSGPGRNDRTDTQYF. The CDR3 DNA follows: TGTGCCAGCAGTGGCCCCGGGCGGAACGACAGAACAGATACGCAGTATTTT.

This clonotype was found a few times. The rearrangement links TRBV7-9 to TRBJ2-7, with TRBD2 identical over 9 bases. CDR1 SEHNR and CDR2 FQNEAQ come from the germline V gene (reference sequence). CDR3 length equals 17 residues. Unmatched junction bases numbered 8, after V lost 2 bases and J lost 0 bases. CDR3 DNA: TGTGCCAGCAGCTTATTCCCTAGCGGGGCCGACTCCTACGAGCAGTACTTC. Encoded protein: CASSLFPSGADSYEQYF.

The chain has TRBV20-1 and TRBJ2-5; D remains ambiguous. V was cut by 6 bases and J by 11 bases, with 10 bases left in between. Germline V lookup: CDR1 DFQATT, CDR2 SNEGSKA (reference sequence). The CDR3 totals 9 residues. DNA of the CDR3: TGCAGTGCCAACAATGAGCAGTACTTC. This sequence encodes CSANNEQYF.

This clonotype was observed a few times. This chain links TRBV12-3 or TRBV12-4 with TRBJ2-1, with TRBD2 as a possible D gene (6 bases). The CDR3 length is 16 residues. With 5 bases removed from V and 6 bases from J, the gap between germline ends came to 20 bases. In DNA, the CDR3 is TGTGCCAGCAGTGGGGTTTGGGACTCTCCAGGCAATGAGCAGTTCTTC. The encoded protein is CASSGVWDSPGNEQFF.

This clonotype came up a few times. This chain uses TRBV12-3 or TRBV12-4 with TRBJ1-2; 7 positions match TRBD1. Trimming at V came to 1 base and at J to 4 bases, leaving 6 bases not matched to a gene. There are 15 residues in the CDR3. In DNA, the CDR3 is TGTGCCAGCAGTTTAGGACAACAGGGGCGCTATGGCTACACCTTC. The encoded protein is CASSLGQQGRYGYTF.

The chain recombines TRBV14 with TRBJ2-1; possible D gene TRBD1, 6 bases. The CDR3 contains 15 residues. Germline lookup yields CDR1 SGHDN and CDR2 FVKESK. V lost 0 bases and J lost 7, with 13 bases in between. CDR3 nucleotides: TGTGCCAGCAGCCAAGAAGTGTACAGGGATAATGAGCAGTTCTTC. This codes for CASSQEVYRDNEQFF.

This clonotype has ten or more counts. The chain is built from TRBV12-3 or TRBV12-4 and TRBJ1-2; unclear D gene. V lost 6 bases and J 8 bases, leaving 10 bases between the germline ends. This CDR3 spans 11 amino acids. DNA for the CDR3: TGTGCCAGCAGCCCGACAACGGGCTACACCTTC. As protein: CASSPTTGYTF.

The table lists this clonotype with a few counts. This chain connects TRBV7-2 to TRBJ2-5, with a tentative D call TRBD1 (5 bases). Germline V gives CDR1 SGHTA, CDR2 FQGNSA. V gave up 2 bases and J gave up 5 bases, with 15 bases separating them. The CDR3 runs 15 residues. DNA for the CDR3: TGTGCCAGCAGCTTACGAGGCAGGGTCGGCGAGACCCAGTACTTC. This translates into CASSLRGRVGETQYF. The whole variable domain, remainder taken from reference TRBV7-2 and TRBJ2-5, is GAGVSQSPSNKVTEKGKDVELRCDPISGHTALYWYRQSLGQGLEFLIYFQGNSAPDKSGLPSDRFSAERTGGSVSTLTIQRTQQEDSAVYLCASSLRGRVGETQYFGPGTRLLVL.

This clonotype has more than one count but fewer than ten. The rearrangement joins TRBV7-9 to TRBJ1-1; D remains unclear. The germline gives CDR1 SEHNR, CDR2 FQNEAQ (reference sequence). This CDR3 spans 16 amino acids. V was pared by 2 bases and J by 1 base, with 14 bases between. The CDR3 loop is CASSLRGLGSNTEAFF. CDR3 nucleotide sequence: TGTGCCAGCAGCTTAAGAGGGTTAGGATCGAACACTGAAGCTTTCTTT. Full variable domain (missing parts from reference TRBV7-9 and TRBJ1-1): DTGVSQNPRHKITKRGQNVTFRCDPISEHNRLYWYRQTLGQGPEFLTYFQNEAQLEKSRLLSDRFSAERPKGSFSTLEIQRTEQGDSAMYLCASSLRGLGSNTEAFFGQGTRLTVV.

V gene TRBV20-1 combines with J gene TRBJ2-7, with D perhaps assigned TRBD1 or TRBD2 (6 bases each). The last part of the DNA fits TRBJ2-5 better; the J call may be wrong. The CDR3 runs 14 residues. Germline loops: CDR1 DFQATT, CDR2 SNEGSKA (reference sequence). For the CDR3, the DNA is TGCAGTGCTAGAGATCCGGGGGCGCGGGAGACCCAGTACTTC. This translates into CSARDPGARETQYF.

On this clonotype: A read error is possible here, since a much larger clone lies one base away. The chain links TRBV12-3 or TRBV12-4 to TRBJ2-4; D not resolved. The CDR3 contains 13 residues. In nucleotides, the CDR3 is TGTGTCAGCAGTCCCCCCCCCAAAAACATTCAGTACTTC. This sequence encodes CVSSPPPKNIQYF.

This clonotype has only a few counts. The V and J genes are TRBV5-1 and TRBJ1-1, with 8 positions matching TRBD1. Trimming at V came to 4 bases and at J to 1 base, leaving 6 bases not matched to a gene. This CDR3 is 15 amino acids long. The germline gives CDR1 SGHRS, CDR2 YFSETQ. The CDR3 coding sequence is TGCGCCAGCAGCCTGAGGACAGGGTGGAACACTGAAGCTTTCTTT. This translates into CASSLRTGWNTEAFF. Complete variable domain (other parts from reference TRBV5-1 and TRBJ1-1): KAGVTQTPRYLIKTRGQQVTLSCSPISGHRSVSWYQQTPGQGLQFLFEYFSETQRNKGNFPGRFSGRQFSNSRSEMNVSTLELGDSALYLCASSLRTGWNTEAFFGQGTRLTVV.

This chain connects TRBV10-3 to TRBJ2-3; the match to TRBD1 covers 7 bases. Germline V CDR1 and CDR2: ENHRY, SYGVKD. There are 13 residues in the CDR3. V was pared by 7 bases and J by 2 bases, with 3 bases of the junction left unmatched. The CDR3 DNA reads TGTGCCATCACGACAGGGATCACAGATACGCAGTATTTT. This translates into CAITTGITDTQYF.